A selection of T cell receptor beta chains follows, all from one sample in a study of blood T cells in healthy people across ages. TCRdb reanalysed the 5' RACE reads using MiXCR and keeps one entry per CDR3 protein. The data hold over 1,300,000 distinct CDR3 sequences, with 59% observed a single time. The specimen was blood. The receptors shown here come from a man between 18 and 35 years old in good health. The conserved cysteine and the conserved F or W are not part of the CDR3 here.

TRBV18	TRBJ2-3	ASSPPTYTQY
TRBV29-1	TRBJ1-1	SVEQPALNTEAF
TRBV7-9	TRBJ2-7	ASSSTLEYEQY
TRBV20-1	TRBJ2-1	SARPLSGTRISYNEQF
TRBV5-1	TRBJ1-2	ASSLLSSYGYT
TRBV6-2/TRBV6-3	TRBJ2-5	ASSLRGRFREQY
TRBV4-3	TRBJ1-1	ASSRSDTEAF
TRBV20-1	TRBJ1-2	SARVEPNYGYT
TRBV25-1	TRBJ1-1	ASSSYFGEGTEAF
TRBV20-1	TRBJ2-1	SATGLGNEQF
TRBV20-1	TRBJ1-2	SARDDTFYGYT
TRBV9	TRBJ2-3	ASSVKTGGTDTQY
TRBV3-1	TRBJ1-1	ASSPGPRGFYTEAF
TRBV20-1	TRBJ1-6	SARGGGVNSPLH
TRBV11-3	TRBJ2-1	ASGIGRDEQF
TRBV14	TRBJ2-1	ASSPPEYEQF
TRBV4-1	TRBJ1-2	ASSLRQGIGANYGYT
TRBV5-1	TRBJ2-7	ASSLVGPPRYEQY
TRBV7-2	TRBJ2-3	ASSPAVAGADTQY
TRBV5-1	TRBJ1-1	ASSLAGATGNTEAF
TRBV20-1	TRBJ1-2	SAPPQGANGYT
TRBV24-1	TRBJ2-1	ATRAEGGEQF
TRBV3-1	TRBJ2-7	ASSQVWGRTVYEQY
TRBV28	TRBJ1-2	TSSLSANYGYT
TRBV5-1	TRBJ2-1	ASRPAGTAVYNEQF
TRBV6-2/TRBV6-3	TRBJ2-3	ASTLGWGADTQY
TRBV20-1	TRBJ1-2	SAAVLERAYGYT
TRBV20-1	TRBJ2-1	SARELGPLNEQF
TRBV10-3	TRBJ2-1	ATGGVAGGQIYEQF
TRBV3-1	TRBJ1-2	ASSPRTEANYGYT
TRBV12-3/TRBV12-4	TRBJ2-7	ASSFLDRGLYEQY
TRBV25-1	TRBJ2-3	ASGIAGARNTQY
TRBV11-2	NA	ASSLGTMRETQY
TRBV20-1	TRBJ2-7	SASPEGPPYEQY
TRBV4-1	TRBJ2-5	ASSQDSGGFNEQY